One sample yielded the 24 T cell receptor beta chains listed below, sequenced in a study of response to subunit inactivated influenza vaccine. TCRdb called the RT-PCR reads again in MiXCR, with one record for every CDR3 protein. This sample has around 710,000 distinct CDR3 sequences; about 15% occur once, and the top ten carry less than 7%. The material sequenced was PBMCs from blood, taken about 14 days before vaccination. The receptors shown here come from a man over 45 who received an inactivated influenza vaccine.

The chain links TRBV29-1 to TRBJ2-1; D is undetermined. Germline V CDR1 and CDR2: SQVTM, ANQGSEA. V dropped 8 bases and J dropped 7 bases, with 12 bases sitting between them. The CDR3 is made up of 11 amino acids. The CDR3 region is CSHPGLNEQFF. In DNA form, the CDR3 reads TGCAGCCACCCCGGCCTAAATGAGCAGTTCTTC.

V usage is TRBV20-1 and J usage is TRBJ1-1, with 9 bases identical to TRBD1. CDR3 length equals 14 residues. J was trimmed by 0 bases and V by 5 bases; bases with no gene match: 4. Germline loops: CDR1 DFQATT, CDR2 SNEGSKA (reference sequence). The CDR3 DNA sequence: TGCAGTGCTTGGGGGGACAGGGTGAACACTGAAGCTTTCTTT. Amino acid sequence: CSAWGDRVNTEAFF.

V gene TRBV3-1 combines with J gene TRBJ2-7; D call uncertain. With 4 bases removed from V and 2 bases from J, the gap between germline ends came to 6 bases. This CDR3 spans 12 amino acids. Germline V gene data show CDR1 as LGHDT and CDR2 as YNNKEL (reference sequence). The CDR3 DNA follows: TGTGCCAGCAGCCTTAAGACCTACGAGCAGTACTTC. This codes for CASSLKTYEQYF.

The rearrangement uses TRBV5-1 and TRBJ1-2; TRBD1 might be the D (6 bases). This CDR3 is built from 13 residues. V was cut by 7 bases and J by 2 bases, with 12 bases left in between. The germline V gene has CDR1 SGHRS and CDR2 YFSETQ. The CDR3 is CASRTGTNYGYTF. The CDR3 nucleotides read TGCGCCAGCCGAACAGGGACAAACTATGGCTACACCTTC.

The gene calls are TRBV10-2 and TRBJ2-7, with a weak D call TRBD2 (5 bases). Germline CDR1 is WSHSY and CDR2 is SAAADI. The CDR3 is 13 residues long. V gave up 8 bases and J gave up 5 bases, with 16 bases separating them. Written as DNA, the CDR3 is TGCGCCAGCCTCGGGAATTTTTTCCACGAGCAGTACTTC. Amino acids: CASLGNFFHEQYF.

The chain joins TRBV20-1 to TRBJ2-7; D unclear. V gave up 1 base and J gave up 5 bases, with 15 bases separating them. The CDR3 has 14 amino acids. The germline CDR1 and CDR2 sequences are DFQATT and SNEGSKA (reference sequence). The CDR3: CSARGRPGRNEQYF. CDR3 nucleotides: TGCAGTGCTAGAGGCCGACCGGGTCGGAACGAGCAGTACTTC.

This clonotype turned up a few times. The chain has TRBV7-8 and TRBJ2-7; a weak D match, TRBD1 (5 bases). V dropped 1 base and J dropped 1 base, with 8 bases sitting between them. The CDR3 is 14 residues long. The germline V gene encodes CDR1 SGHVS and CDR2 FQNEAQ. The CDR3 region is CASSLGGQSYEQYF. CDR3 bases: TGTGCCAGCAGCTTAGGGGGCCAGTCCTACGAGCAGTACTTC. Based on the CDR3 plus reference TRBV7-8 and TRBJ2-7, the full variable domain is GAGVSQSPRYKVAKRGQDVALRCDPISGHVSLFWYQQALGQGPEFLTYFQNEAQLDKSGLPSDRFFAERPEGSVSTLKIQRTQQEDSAVYLCASSLGGQSYEQYFGPGTRLTVT.

This chain links TRBV3-1 with TRBJ2-2; 9 bases fit TRBD1. V lost 2 bases and J lost 3; bases outside the gene matches: 4. There are 16 residues in the CDR3. The germline gives CDR1 LGHDT, CDR2 YNNKEL (reference sequence). The CDR3 bases are TGTGCCAGCAGCCAACCCGGACAGGGGTACACCGGGGAGCTGTTTTTT. This encodes CASSQPGQGYTGELFF.

In its sample, this clonotype was seen a few times. This sequence joins TRBV29-1 and TRBJ2-3; TRBD1 agrees at 8 bases. Losses at the gene ends were 1 base for V and 5 bases for J; bases not matched to a gene: 8. Germline assignment: CDR1 SQVTM and CDR2 ANQGSEA. The CDR3 spans 15 residues. The CDR3 sequence is CSVEARTGWKDTQYF. Here the CDR3 DNA reads TGCAGCGTTGAAGCCCGGACAGGGTGGAAAGATACGCAGTATTTT.

This rearrangement joins TRBV12-3 or TRBV12-4 to TRBJ2-1; D is possibly TRBD1 or TRBD2 (5 bases each). The CDR3 is made up of 13 amino acids. With 1 base removed from V and 14 bases from J, the gap between germline ends came to 15 bases. Written as DNA, the CDR3 is TGTGCCAGCAGTTTAGGGTCCGGGGCATGGGAGTTCTTC. This encodes CASSLGSGAWEFF.

This rearrangement joins TRBV20-1 to TRBJ2-7; possible D gene TRBD1, 5 bases. CDR3 length: 11 residues. Trimming shortened V by 4 bases and J by 3 bases, and 7 bases separated the two germline ends. Germline V lookup: CDR1 DFQATT, CDR2 SNEGSKA (reference sequence). Here the CDR3 DNA reads TGCAGTGCTAAGGGGTACTACGAGCAGTACTTC. Its protein product is CSAKGYYEQYF.

The chain couples TRBV4-3 to TRBJ2-7; perhaps TRBD1 as D (6 bases). Germline V gene lookup returns CDR1 LGHNA and CDR2 YSLEER. Trimming stripped 0 bases from V and 3 bases from J, with 15 bases between. The CDR3 has 16 amino acids. The CDR3 DNA follows: TGCGCCAGCAGCCAAGATTCCGGGACACACCGCTACGAGCAGTACTTC. Translation: CASSQDSGTHRYEQYF.

This clonotype showed up just a few times. The chain has TRBV6-6 and TRBJ2-5; D might be TRBD2 (6 bases). Trimming stripped 10 bases from V and 4 bases from J, with 13 bases between. Germline CDR1 and CDR2: MNHNY and SVGAGI (reference sequence). This CDR3 comprises 12 residues. The CDR3 loop is CATATSAETQYF. The DNA for the CDR3 is TGTGCCACCGCGACTAGTGCAGAGACCCAGTACTTC.

This clonotype was detected many times. V is TRBV5-1 and J is TRBJ2-3; D perhaps matches TRBD2 (6 bases). The CDR3 extends over 15 amino acids. Germline assignment: CDR1 SGHRS and CDR2 YFSETQ. V was trimmed by 7 bases and J by 5 bases, leaving 20 bases between them. The CDR3 spells CASQSTSRKGDTQYF. The CDR3 DNA follows: TGCGCCAGCCAATCGACTAGTCGGAAGGGAGATACGCAGTATTTT.

The chain uses TRBV20-1 and TRBJ2-2; 7 positions agree with TRBD1. The CDR3 is 14 residues long. Germline V gives CDR1 DFQATT, CDR2 SNEGSKA (reference sequence). The trim removed 5 bases at V and 1 base at J, leaving 4 bases unmatched. CDR3 nucleotide sequence: TGCAGTGCTTCCGGGACAGTGAACACCGGGGAGCTGTTTTTT. Its protein is CSASGTVNTGELFF.

The chain has TRBV20-1 and TRBJ2-7, with D perhaps matching TRBD2 (6 bases). Deletions cut 5 bases from V and 4 bases from J, with 12 bases between. This CDR3 region has 12 residues. Germline CDR1 is DFQATT and CDR2 is SNEGSKA (reference sequence). As DNA, the CDR3 is TGCAGTGCTCCCGGACTAACTTACGAGCAGTACTTC. This sequence encodes CSAPGLTYEQYF.

This rearrangement joins TRBV4-2 to TRBJ2-1; 10 nucleotides align to TRBD2. In germline, CDR1 is LGHNA, CDR2 YNFKEQ. The J segment lost 5 bases and the V segment lost 0 bases, leaving 13 bases of the junction unmatched. The CDR3 covers 19 residues. The DNA for the CDR3 is TGTGCCAGCAGCCAAGAGCCCCCTGATAGCGGGGGGACTCACAATGAGCAGTTCTTC. Translation gives CASSQEPPDSGGTHNEQFF.

This clonotype was seen a handful of times. V usage is TRBV15 and J usage is TRBJ2-1; unclear D gene. Germline V gene sequence: CDR1 LNHNV, CDR2 YYDKDF (reference sequence). The CDR3 loop spans 12 amino acids. The V end was cut by 5 bases, the J end by 3 bases, with 5 bases between. CDR3 residues: CATSLHYNEQFF. In DNA form, the CDR3 reads TGTGCCACCAGCCTTCACTACAATGAGCAGTTCTTC. Using reference TRBV15 and TRBJ2-1 for the parts outside the CDR3, the full variable domain is DAMVIQNPRYQVTQFGKPVTLSCSQTLNHNVMYWYQQKSSQAPKLLFHYYDKDFNNEADTPDNFQSRRPNTSFCFLDIRSPGLGDTAMYLCATSLHYNEQFFGPGTRLTVL.

The chain uses TRBV4-1 and TRBJ2-1; D unclear. V shed 4 bases and J shed 3 bases, with 7 bases lying between them. Per the germline V gene, CDR1 is MGHRA and CDR2 is YSYEKL. The CDR3 runs 13 residues. CDR3 in DNA: TGCGCCAGCAGCCGCCGTTTCTACAATGAGCAGTTCTTC. It translates to CASSRRFYNEQFF.

The rearrangement links TRBV10-2 to TRBJ2-3, with D perhaps matching TRBD2 (5 bases). Looked up from germline, CDR1 is WSHSY and CDR2 is SAAADI. The V and J ends lost 3 bases and 4 bases respectively, with 14 bases between them. The CDR3 is 15 residues long. As DNA, the CDR3 is TGCGCCAGCAGTGACGAGGAGGACCGCTCAGATACGCAGTATTTT. This sequence encodes CASSDEEDRSDTQYF.

This clonotype was seen a handful of times. The chain joins TRBV3-1 to TRBJ2-7; D tentatively fits TRBD1 or TRBD2 (5 bases each). Germline V CDR1 and CDR2: LGHDT, YNNKEL (reference sequence). Trimming removed 5 bases at V and 4 bases at J, with 15 bases between. This CDR3 comprises 14 residues. The CDR3 spells CASSLGTVRYEQYF. CDR3 DNA: TGTGCCAGCAGCTTAGGGACGGTACGATACGAGCAGTACTTC.

The chain has TRBV20-1 and TRBJ2-7, with TRBD2 matching over 9 bases. Trimming took 0 bases from V and 3 from J; bases not matched to a gene: 3. In germline, CDR1 is DFQATT, CDR2 SNEGSKA (reference sequence). CDR3 length equals 14 residues. CDR3 in amino acids: CSARDLAGFYEQYF. DNA of the CDR3: TGCAGTGCTAGAGACCTAGCGGGGTTCTACGAGCAGTACTTC.

The chain links TRBV29-1 to TRBJ2-5, with D possibly matching TRBD2 (6 bases). Germline CDR1 SQVTM, CDR2 ANQGSEA. The CDR3 runs 13 residues. V shed 3 bases and J shed 4 bases, with 12 bases lying between them. The CDR3 sequence: CSVDGLGGETQYF. CDR3 DNA: TGCAGCGTTGACGGTCTGGGGGGAGAGACCCAGTACTTC. Looking up the rest from reference TRBV29-1 and TRBJ2-5 gives the full variable domain: SAVISQKPSRDICQRGTSLTIQCQVDSQVTMMFWYRQQPGQSLTLIATANQGSEATYESGFVIDKFPISRPNLTFSTLTVSNMSPEDSSIYLCSVDGLGGETQYFGPGTRLLVL.

The table lists this clonotype with many counts. The chain carries TRBV5-5 and TRBJ2-5; no reliable D call. The CDR3 loop spans 14 amino acids. Germline assignment: CDR1 SGHKS and CDR2 YYEKEE (reference sequence). The V gene lost 0 bases and the J gene lost 5 bases, with 11 bases spanning the gap. The CDR3 coding sequence is TGTGCCAGCAGCTTGGCTCAGTGGTCCGAGACCCAGTACTTC. It translates to CASSLAQWSETQYF.